Following are 30 T cell receptor beta chains from one sample sequenced in a study of T cell changes during pregnancy in multiple sclerosis. Profiled with immunoSEQ multiplex PCR; TCRdb holds only in-frame clones, not every one. The sample carries 44,000 or so clones, roughly 88% recorded once. The sequencing used peripheral blood, collected in the first trimester of pregnancy. The receptor source for this set is a female donor in good health, enrolled as a control in a pregnancy study.

CDR3 residues: CASSADSSNQPQHF. Written as DNA, the CDR3 is TGTGCCAGCAGCGCGGACAGTAGCAATCAGCCCCAGCATTTT. The gene calls are TRBV9 and TRBJ1-5; weak D call: TRBD1 (6 bases). Trimming left V 3 bases short and J 0 bases short, with 7 bases between. Germline loops: CDR1 SGDLS, CDR2 YYNGEE. This CDR3 is built from 14 residues.

The genes are TRBV6-1 and TRBJ2-1; D not certain. V was cut by 3 bases and J by 0 bases, with 12 bases left in between. CDR3 length: 16 residues. Germline V lookup: CDR1 MNHNS, CDR2 SASEGT. CDR3 sequence: CASSELYRSSYNEQFF. In DNA form, the CDR3 reads TGTGCCAGCAGTGAGCTGTACCGGAGCTCCTACAATGAGCAGTTCTTC.

The J gene is TRBJ1-5, the V gene TRBV19; D is undetermined. The CDR3 covers 15 residues. Trimming took off 5 bases at V and 9 bases at J, with 20 bases between the two ends. Germline V CDR1 and CDR2: LNHDA, SQIVND (reference sequence). This chain's CDR3 is CASSLPRGSSRPQHF. The CDR3 nucleotides are TGTGCCAGTAGTCTCCCCAGAGGGAGTTCCAGGCCCCAGCATTTT. Full variable domain (rest looked up from reference TRBV19 and TRBJ1-5): DGGITQSPKYLFRKEGQNVTLSCEQNLNHDAMYWYRQDPGQGLRLIYYSQIVNDFQKGDIAEGYSVSREKKESFPLTVTSAQKNPTAFYLCASSLPRGSSRPQHFGDGTRLSIL.

The chain is built from TRBV5-4 and TRBJ1-3, with 8 bases fitting TRBD1. The trim removed 2 bases at V and 3 bases at J, leaving 13 bases unmatched. Looked up from germline, CDR1 is SGHNT and CDR2 is YYREEE (reference sequence). This CDR3 region has 18 residues. DNA for the CDR3: TGTGCCAGCAGCTTTAACTTCAGGGGGCAAAAGGGTGGAAACACCATATATTTT. Encoded protein: CASSFNFRGQKGGNTIYF.

V usage is TRBV5-6 and J usage is TRBJ2-6; TRBD2 matches at 13 bases. The CDR3 extends over 18 amino acids. Trimming at V came to 4 bases and at J to 2 bases, leaving 6 bases not matched to a gene. Germline V gene data show CDR1 as SGHDT and CDR2 as YYEEEE. The CDR3 DNA sequence: TGTGCCAGCAGCCACGGACTAGCGGGAGCGGCTGGGGCCAACGTCCTGACTTTC. Protein sequence: CASSHGLAGAAGANVLTF.

V usage is TRBV10-3 and J usage is TRBJ1-1; TRBD1 is a possible D gene (6 bases). This CDR3 spans 16 amino acids. Germline V gives CDR1 ENHRY, CDR2 SYGVKD. The V end was cut by 0 bases, the J end by 4 bases, with 15 bases between. CDR3 sequence reads: CAISESQGRGGTEAFF. In nucleotides, the CDR3 is TGTGCCATCAGTGAGTCACAGGGACGGGGTGGCACTGAAGCTTTCTTT.

The chain is built from TRBV30 and TRBJ1-1; 8 bases are shared with TRBD1. The CDR3 runs 14 residues. CDR1 and CDR2 from the germline V gene are GTSNPN and SVGIG (reference sequence). The ends lost 3 bases at V and 4 bases at J; junction bases unmatched: 7. This CDR3 reads CAWRIGQGVTEAFF. CDR3 in DNA: TGTGCCTGGAGGATAGGACAGGGCGTCACTGAAGCTTTCTTT.

The CDR3 DNA reads as TGTGCCAGCAGCCGACCGGATACAGGGACCGGGCGTGAAGCTTTCTTT. Residues: CASSRPDTGTGREAFF. V usage is TRBV4-2 and J usage is TRBJ1-1; weak D call: TRBD1 (6 bases). The CDR3 is made up of 16 amino acids. V lost 4 bases and J 7 bases, leaving 22 bases between the germline ends. The germline V gene encodes CDR1 LGHNA and CDR2 YNFKEQ.

This sequence joins TRBV7-9 and TRBJ2-1, with TRBD2 matching over 9 bases. Trimming took 5 bases from V and 4 from J; bases not matched to a gene: 6. This CDR3 is 15 amino acids long. CDR1 and CDR2 from the germline V gene are SEHNR and FQNEAQ (reference sequence). CDR3 protein: CASSQGAGGYNEQFF. In nucleotides, the CDR3 is TGTGCCAGCAGCCAGGGCGCGGGGGGGTACAATGAGCAGTTCTTC.

The chain links TRBV7-3 to TRBJ2-1; perhaps TRBD2 as D (5 bases). Germline V gene sequence: CDR1 SGHTA, CDR2 FQGTGA. This CDR3 comprises 15 residues. The V and J ends lost 2 bases and 8 bases respectively, with 16 bases between them. CDR3 bases: TGTGCCAGCAGCTTATATGGCGGACTTTTTGATGAGCAGTTCTTC. Amino acid sequence: CASSLYGGLFDEQFF.

In the case of this clone: An end of the junction differs from the germline gene, which may be a read error. The gene calls are TRBV6-5 and TRBJ1-1, with 7 bases aligning to TRBD1. CDR3 length equals 16 residues. Germline V gene lookup returns CDR1 MNHEY and CDR2 SVGAGI. The CDR3 spells CAGSYSRAGGGTEAFF. The CDR3 DNA reads TGTGCCGGCAGTTACTCTCGGGCAGGGGGTGGCACTGAAGCTTTCTTT.

The chain couples TRBV28 to TRBJ1-5; D is possibly TRBD1 (5 bases). Germline V gene data show CDR1 as MDHEN and CDR2 as SYDVKM. Trimming left V 4 bases short and J 6 bases short, with 13 bases between. The CDR3 is 14 residues long. The CDR3 sequence is CASSYVRVGQPQHF. The CDR3 region has the DNA TGTGCCAGCAGTTATGTCAGGGTCGGTCAGCCCCAGCATTTT.

The chain recombines TRBV10-3 with TRBJ1-1; D possibly corresponds to TRBD1 (5 bases). Looked up from germline, CDR1 is ENHRY and CDR2 is SYGVKD. The CDR3 has 13 residues. V was cut by 2 bases and J by 6 bases, with 10 bases left in between. The CDR3 DNA reads as TGTGCCATCAGTGAGATGGAGACAGCTGAAGCTTTCTTT. It encodes CAISEMETAEAFF.

The V call is TRBV4-3, the J call TRBJ2-1, with 10 bases lining up with TRBD2. Germline V gives CDR1 LGHNA, CDR2 YSLEER. This CDR3 comprises 16 residues. Trimming at V came to 0 bases and at J to 6 bases, leaving 5 bases not matched to a gene. The DNA for the CDR3 is TGCGCCAGCAGCCAAGACCTGGCTAGCGGGAGCAATGAGCAGTTCTTC. Protein sequence: CASSQDLASGSNEQFF.

This clone showed up just once. The chain combines TRBV7-6 with TRBJ2-3; 9 bases fit TRBD1. The germline V gene encodes CDR1 SGHVS and CDR2 FNYEAQ. V was pared by 5 bases and J by 2 bases, with 5 bases of the junction left unmatched. The CDR3 has 15 amino acids. The CDR3 sequence: CASSAGQGYTDTQYF. As DNA, the CDR3 is TGTGCCAGCAGCGCGGGACAGGGATACACAGATACGCAGTATTTT.

The chain uses TRBV4-2 and TRBJ2-3; 7 bases line up with TRBD2. CDR3 size: 19 residues. Germline values: CDR1 LGHNA, CDR2 YNFKEQ. V trimming: 0 bases; J trimming: 2 bases; junction bases outside the gene matches: 14. The CDR3 sequence is CASSQDVRESGTLTDTQYF. CDR3 coding DNA: TGTGCCAGCAGCCAAGATGTTCGTGAAAGCGGGACCCTCACAGATACGCAGTATTTT.

The chain recombines TRBV19 with TRBJ1-2; no clear D gene. CDR1 is LNHDA, CDR2 SQIVND, per germline (reference sequence). CDR3 length: 15 amino acids. The V end was cut by 5 bases, the J end by 3 bases, with 16 bases between. CDR3 in amino acids: CASSLGIGSYYGYTF. DNA of the CDR3: TGTGCCAGTAGTCTCGGAATAGGGAGCTACTATGGCTACACCTTC.

The chain carries TRBV5-6 and TRBJ2-7, with TRBD2 identical over 9 bases. With V trimmed by 4 bases and J by 3 bases, 8 bases remained unmatched. The CDR3 runs 15 residues. Germline CDR1 and CDR2: SGHDT and YYEEEE. This CDR3 reads CASSVPGLALYEQYF. The CDR3 DNA is TGTGCCAGCAGCGTTCCGGGACTAGCTCTCTACGAGCAGTACTTC.

The chain couples TRBV7-9 to TRBJ1-1; perhaps TRBD1 as D (6 bases). The CDR3 has 14 amino acids. Germline lookup yields CDR1 SEHNR and CDR2 FQNEAQ (reference sequence). Trimming stripped 2 bases from V and 1 base from J, with 8 bases between. CDR3 amino acids: CASSLTGTNTEAFF. The CDR3 region has the DNA TGTGCCAGCAGCTTAACAGGGACGAACACTGAAGCTTTCTTT.

The V and J genes are TRBV7-9 and TRBJ2-5, with 7 bases lining up with TRBD2. CDR3 length: 14 residues. CDR1 and CDR2 from the germline V gene are SEHNR and FQNEAQ (reference sequence). V lost 5 bases and J lost 4; bases outside the gene matches: 7. Written as DNA, the CDR3 is TGTGCCAGCAGCCAAACCGGGAGGATAGAGACCCAGTACTTC. It translates to CASSQTGRIETQYF.

In regard to this clone: Distinct nucleotide sequences in the sample also encode this CDR3. The V gene is TRBV7-6, the J gene TRBJ2-7, with D possibly TRBD1 on 6 matching bases. This CDR3 spans 16 amino acids. Trimming shortened V by 2 bases and J by 3 bases, and 17 bases separated the two germline ends. The germline V gene encodes CDR1 SGHVS and CDR2 FNYEAQ. The CDR3 here is CASSLRPGQGGYEQYF. The CDR3 bases are TGTGCCAGCAGCTTAAGGCCAGGGCAAGGGGGCTACGAGCAGTACTTC.

J is TRBJ2-4 and V is TRBV5-1, with TRBD2 matching 10 bases. In germline, CDR1 is SGHRS, CDR2 YFSETQ. The CDR3 is made up of 15 amino acids. V was clipped by 5 bases and J by 5 bases; unmatched bases: 7. CDR3: CASRPAGGPQNIQYF. Here the CDR3 DNA reads TGCGCCAGCAGACCAGCGGGAGGGCCCCAAAACATTCAGTACTTC. Filled out from reference TRBV5-1 and TRBJ2-4, the complete variable domain reads KAGVTQTPRYLIKTRGQQVTLSCSPISGHRSVSWYQQTPGQGLQFLFEYFSETQRNKGNFPGRFSGRQFSNSRSEMNVSTLELGDSALYLCASRPAGGPQNIQYFGAGTRLSVL.

The chain links TRBV7-3 to TRBJ2-1; no clear D. The CDR3 consists of 15 residues. Deletions cut 4 bases from V and 7 bases from J, with 17 bases between. CDR1 SGHTA and CDR2 FQGTGA come from the germline V gene. This chain's CDR3 is CASSSSRDMGNEQFF. CDR3 coding DNA: TGTGCCAGCAGCTCCTCACGAGACATGGGTAATGAGCAGTTCTTC.

The chain couples TRBV10-3 to TRBJ1-2, with a possible D match to TRBD1 (6 bases). V gave up 10 bases and J gave up 0 bases, with 9 bases separating them. Looked up from germline, CDR1 is ENHRY and CDR2 is SYGVKD. This CDR3 has 12 amino acids. CDR3 in amino acids: CATGTTNYGYTF. CDR3 bases: TGTGCCACCGGGACAACTAACTATGGCTACACCTTC.

The chain uses TRBV19 and TRBJ1-5; 9 bases are a match to TRBD1. Germline loops: CDR1 LNHDA, CDR2 SQIVND (reference sequence). With V trimmed by 2 bases and J by 4 bases, 9 bases remained unmatched. The CDR3 covers 17 residues. Written as DNA, the CDR3 is TGTGCCAGTAGTATAAAGGGGGGACAGGGTTCGAATCAGCCCCAGCATTTT. Translated, it gives CASSIKGGQGSNQPQHF.

The V and J genes are TRBV6-6 and TRBJ1-1, with D unclear. Germline-derived CDR1 and CDR2 are MNHNY and SVGAGI (reference sequence). V gave up 10 bases and J gave up 1 base, with 7 bases separating them. This CDR3 is built from 11 residues. As DNA, the CDR3 is TGTGCCACATCCCAGAACACTGAAGCTTTCTTT. Its protein product is CATSQNTEAFF.

The rearrangement uses TRBV27 and TRBJ1-1, with 7 bases fitting TRBD1. The ends lost 3 bases at V and 0 bases at J; junction bases unmatched: 1. This CDR3 spans 14 amino acids. Germline V gene lookup returns CDR1 MNHEY and CDR2 SMNVEV (reference sequence). Here the CDR3 reads CASSFRGLNTEAFF. The CDR3, as DNA: TGTGCCAGCAGTTTTAGGGGGCTGAACACTGAAGCTTTCTTT.

This clone is a singleton in its sample. The J gene is TRBJ2-5, the V gene TRBV19, with D perhaps matching TRBD1 (6 bases). V lost 9 bases to trimming and J lost 2 bases, with 19 bases between them. This CDR3 has 15 amino acids. Per germline, CDR1 LNHDA and CDR2 SQIVND (reference sequence). The CDR3 DNA is TGTGCCAGATTACAAGGGGGTTTAGGACAAGAGACCCAGTACTTC. It is translated as CARLQGGLGQETQYF. Together with reference TRBV19 and TRBJ2-5, the CDR3 gives the full variable domain: DGGITQSPKYLFRKEGQNVTLSCEQNLNHDAMYWYRQDPGQGLRLIYYSQIVNDFQKGDIAEGYSVSREKKESFPLTVTSAQKNPTAFYLCARLQGGLGQETQYFGPGTRLLVL.

The J gene is TRBJ2-2, the V gene TRBV28; 10 bases agree with TRBD2. V gave up 3 bases and J gave up 5 bases; unmatched junction bases: 3. CDR1 MDHEN and CDR2 SYDVKM come from the germline V gene. This CDR3 is 15 amino acids long. The CDR3 spells CASSFSGGVTGELFF. DNA for the CDR3: TGTGCCAGCAGTTTCAGCGGGGGGGTGACCGGGGAGCTGTTTTTT.

The chain recombines TRBV20-1 with TRBJ2-1; D is unclear. V was shortened by 4 bases and J by 7 bases, with 5 bases between the two germline ends. Germline V gene lookup returns CDR1 DFQATT and CDR2 SNEGSKA (reference sequence). The CDR3 length is 10 residues. The CDR3 sequence is CSAMRNEQFF. The CDR3 nucleotides read TGCAGTGCTATGCGGAATGAGCAGTTCTTC.